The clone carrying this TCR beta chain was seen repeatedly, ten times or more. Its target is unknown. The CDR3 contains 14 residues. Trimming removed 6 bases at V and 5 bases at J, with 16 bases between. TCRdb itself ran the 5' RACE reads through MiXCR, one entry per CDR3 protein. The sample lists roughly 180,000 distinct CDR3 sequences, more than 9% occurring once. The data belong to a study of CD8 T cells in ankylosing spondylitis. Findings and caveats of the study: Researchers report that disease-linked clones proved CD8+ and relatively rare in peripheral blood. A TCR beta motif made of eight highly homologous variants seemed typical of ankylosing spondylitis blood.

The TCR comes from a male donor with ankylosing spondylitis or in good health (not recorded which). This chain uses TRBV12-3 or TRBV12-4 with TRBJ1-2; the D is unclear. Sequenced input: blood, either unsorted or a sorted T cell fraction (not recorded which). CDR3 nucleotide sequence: TGTGCCAGCAGCCCCGTTAGCCCTATGTATGGCTACACCTTC. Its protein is CASSPVSPMYGYTF.